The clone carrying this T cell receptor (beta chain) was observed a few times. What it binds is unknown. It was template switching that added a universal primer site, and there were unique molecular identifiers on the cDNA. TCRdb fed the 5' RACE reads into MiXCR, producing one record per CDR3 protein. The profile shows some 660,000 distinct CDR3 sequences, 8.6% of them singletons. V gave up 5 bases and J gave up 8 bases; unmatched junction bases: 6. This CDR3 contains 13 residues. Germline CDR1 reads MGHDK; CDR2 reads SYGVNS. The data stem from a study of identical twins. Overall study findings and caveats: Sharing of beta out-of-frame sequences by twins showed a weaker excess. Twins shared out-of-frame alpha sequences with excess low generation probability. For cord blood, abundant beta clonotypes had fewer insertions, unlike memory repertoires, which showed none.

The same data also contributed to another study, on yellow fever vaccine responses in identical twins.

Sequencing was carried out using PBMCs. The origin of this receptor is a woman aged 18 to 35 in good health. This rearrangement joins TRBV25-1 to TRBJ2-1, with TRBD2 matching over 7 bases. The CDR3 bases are TGTGCCAGCAGTAGGCCAGGGAGGGATGAGCAGTTCTTC. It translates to CASSRPGRDEQFF.